One and the same sample provided the 27 T cell receptor beta chains below, sequenced in a study of T cells in Graves' hyperthyroidism and ophthalmopathy. From RNA transcripts, TCR beta CDR3 regions were amplified. A set of HTBI primers served as the primers for a first-round RT-PCR of the TCR CDR3. TCRdb redid the calling of the multiplex PCR reads with MiXCR, one entry per CDR3 protein. The sample includes 650,000 to 850,000 distinct CDR3 sequences, about 17% of them seen just once. The material sequenced was blood. These receptor sequences come from a woman aged 45-65 years with Graves' hyperthyroidism that later progressed to Graves' ophthalmopathy.

There are a few counts of this clonotype. This sequence joins TRBV2 and TRBJ1-2; a possible D gene is TRBD1 (5 bases). Germline V gene lookup returns CDR1 SNHLY and CDR2 FYNNEI. This CDR3 has 13 amino acids. The V gene lost 7 bases and the J gene lost 3 bases, with 12 bases spanning the gap. CDR3 residues: CASTGGNDYGYTF. In nucleotides, the CDR3 is TGTGCCAGCACGGGGGGGAACGACTATGGCTACACCTTC.

The chain employs TRBV20-1 and TRBJ2-1; 11 nucleotides match TRBD2. Losses at the gene ends were 2 bases for V and 0 bases for J; bases not matched to a gene: 9. CDR1 and CDR2 from the germline V gene are DFQATT and SNEGSKA (reference sequence). CDR3 length equals 18 residues. The CDR3 loop is CSARTTLAGALSYNEQFF. For the CDR3, the DNA is TGCAGTGCTAGAACTACACTAGCGGGGGCCCTCTCCTACAATGAGCAGTTCTTC.

This clonotype has at least ten counts. This chain links TRBV20-1 with TRBJ2-5; possibly TRBD1 or TRBD2 for D (5 bases each). The germline CDR1 and CDR2 sequences are DFQATT and SNEGSKA (reference sequence). The germline V and J ends were trimmed by 6 bases and 5 bases, with 13 bases remaining between them. The CDR3 extends over 12 amino acids. In DNA, the CDR3 is TGCAGTGCCCGTCGGGACGGGGAGACCCAGTACTTC. It yields the protein CSARRDGETQYF.

This clonotype turned up a few times. The chain employs TRBV12-3 or TRBV12-4 and TRBJ1-5, with D unresolved. There are 14 residues in the CDR3. The V gene lost 6 bases and the J gene lost 6 bases, with 15 bases spanning the gap. DNA of the CDR3: TGTGCCAGCAGAGAGGCCGTGACTGGTCAGCCCCAGCATTTT. Translating gives CASREAVTGQPQHF.

The chain recombines TRBV10-3 with TRBJ2-7; D is uncertain. This CDR3 is 14 amino acids long. CDR1 is ENHRY and CDR2 is SYGVKD in the germline V gene. The ends were cut back, 5 bases at V and 7 bases at J, with 18 bases in the middle. The CDR3 nucleotides read TGTGCCATCAGTCAACCACCTCCGGGCGGAGAGCAGTACTTC. Residues: CAISQPPPGGEQYF.

The V call is TRBV19, the J call TRBJ1-1; TRBD1 agrees at 7 bases. The germline V gene has CDR1 LNHDA and CDR2 SQIVND (reference sequence). The junction had 10 bases not matched to a gene; V was cut back by 1 base and J by 2 bases. The CDR3 loop spans 17 amino acids. CDR3 in DNA: TGTGCCAGTAGTATAGTGGCCCTGGCAGGGGGAAACACTGAAGCTTTCTTT. Translating gives CASSIVALAGGNTEAFF.

The CDR3 reads CASSRPKISGNTIYF. CDR3 bases: TGTGCCAGCAGCCGACCGAAGATCTCTGGAAACACCATATATTTT. The gene calls are TRBV6-2 or TRBV6-3 and TRBJ1-3; D remains ambiguous. Trimming left V 6 bases short and J 0 bases short, with 12 bases between. Germline loops: CDR1 MNHEY, CDR2 SVGEGT. The CDR3 consists of 15 residues.

The rearrangement uses TRBV4-2 and TRBJ2-7; D not resolved. The V end was cut by 3 bases, the J end by 6 bases, with 12 bases between. This CDR3 region has 13 residues. Germline CDR1 LGHNA, CDR2 YNFKEQ. CDR3 region: CASSQGRTPEQYF. DNA for the CDR3: TGTGCCAGCAGCCAGGGCCGTACTCCCGAGCAGTACTTC.

This clonotype came up many times. The chain recombines TRBV12-3 or TRBV12-4 with TRBJ2-3; D unresolved. V dropped 5 bases and J dropped 6 bases, with 12 bases sitting between them. There are 13 residues in the CDR3. The CDR3 is CASSKSPQDTQYF. In nucleotides, the CDR3 is TGTGCCAGCAGTAAATCCCCCCAGGATACGCAGTATTTT.

This clonotype came up a few times. The chain is built from TRBV5-1 and TRBJ2-2; tentatively, D is TRBD2 (6 bases). V was cut by 0 bases and J by 7 bases, with 16 bases left in between. This CDR3 has 16 residues. CDR1 is SGHRS, CDR2 YFSETQ, per germline. CDR3 sequence reads: CASSLEGAVAVGELFF. The CDR3 DNA is TGCGCCAGCAGCTTGGAAGGAGCGGTAGCGGTCGGGGAGCTGTTTTTT.

The J gene is TRBJ1-3, the V gene TRBV12-5; D gene uncertain. Germline CDR1 is LGHNT and CDR2 is FRNRAP. V lost 1 base and J lost 4, with 8 bases in between. The CDR3 covers 14 residues. The CDR3 region is CASGLARGGNTIYF. CDR3 in DNA: TGTGCTAGTGGTTTGGCCCGCGGGGGAAACACCATATATTTT.

The J gene is TRBJ2-7, the V gene TRBV27; D gene uncertain. Trimming removed 6 bases from V and 4 bases from J, with 16 bases in between. The germline gives CDR1 MNHEY, CDR2 SMNVEV (reference sequence). CDR3 size: 14 residues. CDR3 region: CASREQLLPYEQYF. For the CDR3, the DNA is TGTGCCAGCAGAGAACAGTTACTACCTTACGAGCAGTACTTC.

This clonotype was seen a handful of times. One end of the junction is discordant with germline, which a read error may explain. The CDR3 region is CASSPGTGSEKLSF. The CDR3 region has the DNA TGTGCCAGCAGTCCCGGGACAGGCTCTGAAAAACTGTCTTTT. This chain joins TRBV12-3 or TRBV12-4 and TRBJ1-4; 8 positions match TRBD1. The CDR3 totals 14 residues.

This clonotype was detected a few times. The rearrangement links TRBV4-1 to TRBJ1-2; D is unclear. This CDR3 comprises 15 residues. Germline V lookup: CDR1 MGHRA, CDR2 YSYEKL. The V end lost 3 bases, the J end lost 6 bases, and 17 bases lay between the germline ends. This chain's CDR3 is CASSHAKGSINGYTF. Written as DNA, the CDR3 is TGCGCCAGCAGCCACGCAAAAGGGAGTATAAATGGCTACACCTTC.

This clonotype was picked up a small number of times. This chain links TRBV19 with TRBJ2-5; either TRBD1 or TRBD2 may supply D (5 bases each). Deletions cut 1 base from V and 2 bases from J, with 11 bases between. Per germline, CDR1 LNHDA and CDR2 SQIVND (reference sequence). The CDR3 has 15 residues. CDR3 residues: CASSIAEGRQETQYF. For the CDR3, the DNA is TGTGCCAGTAGTATAGCCGAGGGACGGCAAGAGACCCAGTACTTC.

As concerns this clonotype: A read error may explain this, as a much larger clone is one base away. Likely a read error: the CDR3 ends without its conserved phenylalanine or tryptophan. The chain uses TRBV3-1 and TRBJ2-7, with 9 bases lining up with TRBD1. The CDR3 covers 15 residues. Germline trimming cut 6 bases from V and 1 base from J; bases unmatched to any gene: 7. Germline CDR1 reads LGHDT; CDR2 reads YNNKEL (reference sequence). The CDR3 protein is CASSHTGGASYEQYL. The CDR3 coding sequence is TGTGCCAGCAGTCATACAGGGGGCGCTTCCTACGAGCAGTACCTC.

This clonotype showed up just a few times. This CDR3 is CASSYDSYSGNTIYF. The CDR3 DNA reads TGTGCCAGCAGTTATGACAGCTACTCTGGAAACACCATATATTTT. This chain uses TRBV6-5 with TRBJ1-3; D may be TRBD1 (5 bases). Germline values: CDR1 MNHEY, CDR2 SVGAGI. Trimming pared 3 bases from V and 0 bases from J, leaving 9 bases between. The CDR3 length is 15 residues.

In this sample, this clonotype turned up a few times. The chain carries TRBV29-1 and TRBJ2-5; no firm D call. Trimming cost V 1 base and J 5 bases, with 5 bases left between them. Germline V gene data show CDR1 as SQVTM and CDR2 as ANQGSEA. This CDR3 has 11 residues. In nucleotides, the CDR3 is TGCAGCGTTGAAGCTTTGGAGACCCAGTACTTC. It yields the protein CSVEALETQYF.

In this sample, this clonotype turned up a few times. The chain recombines TRBV20-1 with TRBJ1-5; no firm D call. The V end lost 3 bases, the J end lost 1 base, and 7 bases lay between the germline ends. Germline values: CDR1 DFQATT, CDR2 SNEGSKA (reference sequence). The CDR3 runs 13 residues. DNA for the CDR3: TGCAGTGCTAGGCAAAGCAGCAATCAGCCCCAGCATTTT. Protein product: CSARQSSNQPQHF.

There are many counts of this clonotype. The V call is TRBV12-3 or TRBV12-4, the J call TRBJ1-5; D might be TRBD1 (5 bases). V gave up 2 bases and J gave up 1 base, with 6 bases separating them. The CDR3 is 14 amino acids. The CDR3 DNA follows: TGTGCCAGCAGTTTACGGGACAGCAATCAGCCCCAGCATTTT. Its translation: CASSLRDSNQPQHF.

The chain couples TRBV20-1 to TRBJ1-2; possibly TRBD1 for D (5 bases). V was shortened by 0 bases and J by 4 bases, with 15 bases between the two germline ends. The length of the CDR3 is 15 residues. Germline assignment: CDR1 DFQATT and CDR2 SNEGSKA (reference sequence). CDR3 residues: CSARESPGIVYGYTF. The CDR3 bases are TGCAGTGCTAGAGAGTCCCCAGGGATAGTCTATGGCTACACCTTC.

The chain is built from TRBV2 and TRBJ1-6; the D gene is possibly TRBD1 (5 bases). V lost 7 bases to trimming and J lost 4 bases, with 17 bases between them. Germline assignment: CDR1 SNHLY and CDR2 FYNNEI. CDR3 length: 16 amino acids. The DNA for the CDR3 is TGTGCCAGCACAGTTAGGTCGACAGCTTATAATTCACCCCTCCACTTT. Translated: CASTVRSTAYNSPLHF. Full variable domain (outside the CDR3, taken from reference TRBV2 and TRBJ1-6): EPEVTQTPSHQVTQMGQEVILRCVPISNHLYFYWYRQILGQKVEFLVSFYNNEISEKSEIFDDQFSVERPDGSNFTLKIRSTKLEDSAMYFCASTVRSTAYNSPLHFGNGTRLTVT.

This clonotype has a handful of counts. The V and J genes are TRBV14 and TRBJ1-1, with 10 nucleotides matching TRBD1. The CDR3 length is 16 residues. In germline, CDR1 is SGHDN, CDR2 FVKESK. The ends lost 3 bases at V and 5 bases at J; junction bases unmatched: 9. CDR3 loop: CASSHLPGQGMTEAFF. CDR3 nucleotides: TGTGCCAGCAGCCATCTTCCGGGACAGGGGATGACTGAAGCTTTCTTT. Full variable domain (remainder filled in from reference TRBV14 and TRBJ1-1): EAGVTQFPSHSVIEKGQTVTLRCDPISGHDNLYWYRRVMGKEIKFLLHFVKESKQDESGMPNNRFLAERTGGTYSTLKVQPAELEDSGVYFCASSHLPGQGMTEAFFGQGTRLTVV.

This clonotype came up many times. The J gene is TRBJ2-5, the V gene TRBV6-1; 8 nucleotides agree with TRBD1. V gave up 5 bases and J gave up 4 bases; unmatched junction bases: 6. The germline CDR1 and CDR2 sequences are MNHNS and SASEGT. The CDR3 contains 14 residues. CDR3 sequence (DNA): TGTGCCAGCAGTCGGACAGGGCGGGGAGAGACCCAGTACTTC. Its protein is CASSRTGRGETQYF.

This clonotype was recorded a few times. This chain uses TRBV5-1 with TRBJ2-5; 14 positions match TRBD2. In germline, CDR1 is SGHRS, CDR2 YFSETQ. CDR3 length equals 18 residues. V dropped 4 bases and J dropped 2; count of bases not matched to a gene: 10. The CDR3 spells CASSPWSTSGGVQETQYF. The CDR3 DNA follows: TGCGCCAGCAGCCCATGGTCGACTAGCGGGGGGGTTCAAGAGACCCAGTACTTC.

Many counts were recorded for this clonotype. The chain uses TRBV5-6 and TRBJ2-1; possibly TRBD1 or TRBD2 for D (5 bases each). This CDR3 spans 15 amino acids. The ends were cut back, 4 bases at V and 5 bases at J, with 16 bases in the middle. Germline-derived CDR1 and CDR2 are SGHDT and YYEEEE. CDR3 DNA sequence: TGTGCCAGCAGCGCCGGGACCGGAAAGAACAATGAGCAGTTCTTC. Protein: CASSAGTGKNNEQFF.

J is TRBJ1-1 and V is TRBV19, with a tentative D call TRBD1 (5 bases). The V gene lost 7 bases and the J gene lost 0 bases, with 15 bases spanning the gap. The CDR3 runs to 15 residues. From germline, CDR1 is LNHDA and CDR2 SQIVND (reference sequence). In nucleotides, the CDR3 is TGTGCCAGTACTTCTATTCGAGGGGTGAACACTGAAGCTTTCTTT. This encodes CASTSIRGVNTEAFF.